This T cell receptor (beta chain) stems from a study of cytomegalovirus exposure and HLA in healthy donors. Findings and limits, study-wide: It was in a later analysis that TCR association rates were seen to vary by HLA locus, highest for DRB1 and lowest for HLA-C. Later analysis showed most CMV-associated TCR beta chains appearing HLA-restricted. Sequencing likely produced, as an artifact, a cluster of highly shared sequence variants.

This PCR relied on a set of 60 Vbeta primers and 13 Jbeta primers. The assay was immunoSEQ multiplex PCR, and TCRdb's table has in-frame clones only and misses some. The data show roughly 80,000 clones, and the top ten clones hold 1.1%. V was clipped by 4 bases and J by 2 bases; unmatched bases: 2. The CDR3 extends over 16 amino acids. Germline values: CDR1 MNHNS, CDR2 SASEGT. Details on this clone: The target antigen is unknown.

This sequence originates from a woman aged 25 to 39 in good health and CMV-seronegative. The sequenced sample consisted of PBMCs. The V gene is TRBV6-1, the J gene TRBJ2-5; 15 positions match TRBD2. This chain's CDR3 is CASSVGLAGGQETQYF. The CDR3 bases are TGTGCCAGCAGTGTGGGACTAGCGGGAGGACAAGAGACCCAGTACTTC.